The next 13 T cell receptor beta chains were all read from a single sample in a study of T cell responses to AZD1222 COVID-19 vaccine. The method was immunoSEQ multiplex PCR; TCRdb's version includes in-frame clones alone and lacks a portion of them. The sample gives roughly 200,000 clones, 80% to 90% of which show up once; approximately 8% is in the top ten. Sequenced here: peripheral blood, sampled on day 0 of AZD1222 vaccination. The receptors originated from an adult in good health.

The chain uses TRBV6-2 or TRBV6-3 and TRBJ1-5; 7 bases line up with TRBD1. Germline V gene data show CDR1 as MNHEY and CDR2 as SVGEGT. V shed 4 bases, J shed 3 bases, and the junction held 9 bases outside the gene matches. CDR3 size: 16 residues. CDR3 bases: TGTGCCAGCAGTTCGGGCTGGGGACAGACCAATCAGCCCCAGCATTTT. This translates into CASSSGWGQTNQPQHF.

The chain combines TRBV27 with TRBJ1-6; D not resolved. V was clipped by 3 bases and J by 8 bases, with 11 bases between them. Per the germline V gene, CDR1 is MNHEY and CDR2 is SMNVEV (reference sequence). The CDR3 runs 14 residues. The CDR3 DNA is TGTGCCAGCAGTTTGCCTACCCCCGATTCACCCCTCCACTTT. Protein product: CASSLPTPDSPLHF.

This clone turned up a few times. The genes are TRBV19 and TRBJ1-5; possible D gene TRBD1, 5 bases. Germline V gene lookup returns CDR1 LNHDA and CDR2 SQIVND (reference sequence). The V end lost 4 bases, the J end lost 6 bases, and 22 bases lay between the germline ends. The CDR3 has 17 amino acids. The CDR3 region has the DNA TGTGCCAGTAGTACCCCCAATATTAGGGGAACTAGTCAGCCCCAGCATTTT. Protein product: CASSTPNIRGTSQPQHF.

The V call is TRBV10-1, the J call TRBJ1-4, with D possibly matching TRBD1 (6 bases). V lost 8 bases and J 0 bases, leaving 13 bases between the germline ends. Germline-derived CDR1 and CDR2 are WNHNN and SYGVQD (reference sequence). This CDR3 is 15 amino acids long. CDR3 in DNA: TGCGCCAGCTCCAGGGGAGGGGCAACTAATGAAAAACTGTTTTTT. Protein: CASSRGGATNEKLFF.

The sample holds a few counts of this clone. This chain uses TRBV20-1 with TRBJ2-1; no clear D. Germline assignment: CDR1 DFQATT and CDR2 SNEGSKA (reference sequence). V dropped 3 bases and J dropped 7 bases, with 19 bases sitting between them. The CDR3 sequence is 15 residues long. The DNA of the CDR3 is TGCAGTGCTAGTCTCCGGGCAGTATTGGGGAATGAGCAGTTCTTC. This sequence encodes CSASLRAVLGNEQFF.

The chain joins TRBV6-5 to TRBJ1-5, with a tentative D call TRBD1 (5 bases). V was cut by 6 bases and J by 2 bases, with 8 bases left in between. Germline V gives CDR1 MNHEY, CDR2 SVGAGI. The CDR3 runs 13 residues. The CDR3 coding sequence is TGTGCCAGCAGGCGGGGGGGCAATCAGCCCCAGCATTTT. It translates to CASRRGGNQPQHF.

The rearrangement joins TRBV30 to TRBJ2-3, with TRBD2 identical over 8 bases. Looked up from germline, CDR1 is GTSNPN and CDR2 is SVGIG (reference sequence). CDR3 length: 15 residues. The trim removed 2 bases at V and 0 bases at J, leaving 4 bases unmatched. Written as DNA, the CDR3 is TGTGCCTGGAGTCTCCCGGGGGGGAGCACAGATACGCAGTATTTT. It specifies CAWSLPGGSTDTQYF.

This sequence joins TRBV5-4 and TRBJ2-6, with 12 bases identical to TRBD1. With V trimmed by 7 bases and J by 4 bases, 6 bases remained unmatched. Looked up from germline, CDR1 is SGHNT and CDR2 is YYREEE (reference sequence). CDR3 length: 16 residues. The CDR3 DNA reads TGTGCCAGCGGGGGACAGGGGGCGAGAGGGGCCAACGTCCTGACTTTC. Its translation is CASGGQGARGANVLTF.

In nucleotides, the CDR3 is TGTGCCTGGAGATGGTCGGTGGATCAGCCCCAGCATTTT. This sequence encodes CAWRWSVDQPQHF. This chain links TRBV30 with TRBJ1-5; D is ambiguous. CDR3 length: 13 residues. The germline V gene encodes CDR1 GTSNPN and CDR2 SVGIG (reference sequence). Trimming stripped 3 bases from V and 5 bases from J, with 11 bases between.

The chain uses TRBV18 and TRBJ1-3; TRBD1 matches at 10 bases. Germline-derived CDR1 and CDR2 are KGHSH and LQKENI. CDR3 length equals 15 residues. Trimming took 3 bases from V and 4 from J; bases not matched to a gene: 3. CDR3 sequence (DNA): TGTGCCAGCTCACCTGACAGGGGGCCAGGAAACACCATATATTTT. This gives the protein CASSPDRGPGNTIYF. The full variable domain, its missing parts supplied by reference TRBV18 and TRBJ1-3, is NAGVMQNPRHLVRRRGQEARLRCSPMKGHSHVYWYRQLPEEGLKFMVYLQKENIIDESGMPKERFSAEFPKEGPSILRIQQVVRGDSAAYFCASSPDRGPGNTIYFGEGSWLTVV.

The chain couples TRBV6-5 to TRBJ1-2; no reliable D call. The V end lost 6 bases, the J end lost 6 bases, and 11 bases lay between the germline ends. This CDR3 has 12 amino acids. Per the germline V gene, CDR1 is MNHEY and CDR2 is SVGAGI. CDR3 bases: TGTGCCAGCAGAGAGGACGAGAATGGCTACACCTTC. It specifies CASREDENGYTF.

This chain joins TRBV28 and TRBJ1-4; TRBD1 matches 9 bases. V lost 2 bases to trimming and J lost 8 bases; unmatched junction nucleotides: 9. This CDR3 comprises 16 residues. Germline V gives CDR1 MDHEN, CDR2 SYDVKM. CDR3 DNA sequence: TGTGCCAGCAGTTTAGGGGACAGGGCTGCAGGGGAAAAACTGTTTTTT. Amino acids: CASSLGDRAAGEKLFF.

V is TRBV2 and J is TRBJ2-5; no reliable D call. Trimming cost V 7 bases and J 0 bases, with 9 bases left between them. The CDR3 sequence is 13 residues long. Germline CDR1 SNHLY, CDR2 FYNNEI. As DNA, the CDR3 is TGTGCCAGCACGGATACGTACCAAGAGACCCAGTACTTC. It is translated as CASTDTYQETQYF.